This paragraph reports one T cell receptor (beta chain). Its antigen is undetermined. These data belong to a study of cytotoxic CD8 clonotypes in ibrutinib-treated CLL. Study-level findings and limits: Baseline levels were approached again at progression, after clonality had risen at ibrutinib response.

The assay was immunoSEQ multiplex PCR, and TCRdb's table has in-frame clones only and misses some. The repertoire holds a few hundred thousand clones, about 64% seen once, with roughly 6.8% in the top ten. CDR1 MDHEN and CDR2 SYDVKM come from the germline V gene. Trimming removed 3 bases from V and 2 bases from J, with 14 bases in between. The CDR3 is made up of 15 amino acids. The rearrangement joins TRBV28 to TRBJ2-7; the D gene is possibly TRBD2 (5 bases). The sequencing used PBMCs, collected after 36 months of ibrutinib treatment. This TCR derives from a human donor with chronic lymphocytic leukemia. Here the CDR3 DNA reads TGTGCCAGCAGTTTCCCGGACTTCGATCCCTACGAGCAGTACTTC. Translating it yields CASSFPDFDPYEQYF.